These 20 T cell receptor beta chains were sequenced from one sample in a study of technical replicates of blood from a handful of donors. Profiled with immunoSEQ multiplex PCR; TCRdb holds only in-frame clones, not every one. The table has 53,000 or so clones, around 83% seen once. The sequencing input was PBMCs. The receptors come from a human donor in good health. Some clones in this sample may be carry-over from other donors' samples.

This sequence joins TRBV2 and TRBJ2-5; D possibly corresponds to TRBD2 (6 bases). Germline CDR1 SNHLY, CDR2 FYNNEI. CDR3 length: 14 residues. V was pared by 7 bases and J by 1 base, with 13 bases between. The CDR3 spells CASNVAGSQETQYF. Written as DNA, the CDR3 is TGTGCCAGCAACGTAGCCGGGAGCCAAGAGACCCAGTACTTC.

The CDR3 loop is CASSQDPGQPSRWSGNTIYF. In nucleotides, the CDR3 is TGCGCCAGCAGCCAAGATCCGGGACAGCCTTCTCGGTGGTCTGGAAACACCATATATTTT. V usage is TRBV4-1 and J usage is TRBJ1-3, with 7 bases that match TRBD1. Germline V CDR1 and CDR2: MGHRA, YSYEKL. The CDR3 has 20 amino acids. With V trimmed by 0 bases and J by 1 base, 15 bases remained unmatched.

The CDR3 sequence: CASSLKAGVVDTQYF. CDR3 DNA sequence: TGTGCCAGCAGCTTAAAAGCAGGGGTAGTAGATACGCAGTATTTT. V and J are TRBV7-3 and TRBJ2-3; D is perhaps TRBD1 (6 bases). The V end lost 1 base, the J end lost 5 bases, and 13 bases lay between the germline ends. This CDR3 is 15 amino acids long. Germline assignment: CDR1 SGHTA and CDR2 FQGTGA.

A few counts support this clone. J is TRBJ2-3 and V is TRBV10-2, with D maybe TRBD2 (6 bases). Germline values: CDR1 WSHSY, CDR2 SAAADI. The ends were cut back, 2 bases at V and 4 bases at J, with 10 bases in the middle. The CDR3 loop spans 14 amino acids. The CDR3 DNA reads as TGCGCCAGCAGTGAGGCGGGGCTCGCAGATACGCAGTATTTT. Amino acids: CASSEAGLADTQYF.

In its sample, this clone was seen a few times. The chain is built from TRBV7-6 and TRBJ1-4, with 9 bases lining up with TRBD1. Germline CDR1 reads SGHVS; CDR2 reads FNYEAQ. This CDR3 is built from 17 residues. J was trimmed by 1 base and V by 3 bases; bases with no gene match: 6. The CDR3: CASSFQTGGITNEKLFF. In DNA, the CDR3 is TGTGCCAGCAGCTTCCAGACAGGGGGGATAACTAATGAAAAACTGTTTTTT.

CDR3 nucleotides: TGTGCCAGCAGGGGGGGCATGGGACAGGGGGTCGGGGATGGCTACACCTTC. Translating gives CASRGGMGQGVGDGYTF. V and J are TRBV2 and TRBJ1-2, with 11 bases matching TRBD1. The CDR3 has 17 residues. V was pared by 6 bases and J by 6 bases, with 15 bases of the junction left unmatched. The germline gives CDR1 SNHLY, CDR2 FYNNEI.

The chain employs TRBV5-1 and TRBJ2-7; 9 bases are a match to TRBD2. The CDR3 contains 15 residues. The V and J ends lost 3 bases and 3 bases, in that order; junction bases with no gene match: 7. CDR1 SGHRS and CDR2 YFSETQ come from the germline V gene. CDR3 amino acids: CASSSPDSGSYEQYF. Written as DNA, the CDR3 is TGCGCCAGCAGCTCGCCGGATAGCGGGAGCTACGAGCAGTACTTC. The full variable domain, rest sourced from reference TRBV5-1 and TRBJ2-7, is KAGVTQTPRYLIKTRGQQVTLSCSPISGHRSVSWYQQTPGQGLQFLFEYFSETQRNKGNFPGRFSGRQFSNSRSEMNVSTLELGDSALYLCASSSPDSGSYEQYFGPGTRLTVT.

The rearrangement joins TRBV7-2 to TRBJ2-2, with TRBD2 matching 8 bases. Trimming cost V 4 bases and J 4 bases; bases outside gene matches: 2. Germline assignment: CDR1 SGHTA and CDR2 FQGNSA. This CDR3 region has 14 residues. The chain's CDR3 is CASSSGLATGELFF. DNA for the CDR3: TGTGCCAGCAGCTCAGGACTAGCCACCGGGGAGCTGTTTTTT. The complete variable domain, with remaining parts taken from reference TRBV7-2 and TRBJ2-2, reads GAGVSQSPSNKVTEKGKDVELRCDPISGHTALYWYRQSLGQGLEFLIYFQGNSAPDKSGLPSDRFSAERTGGSVSTLTIQRTQQEDSAVYLCASSSGLATGELFFGEGSRLTVL.

The chain joins TRBV7-3 to TRBJ2-7; the D is unclear. Germline loops: CDR1 SGHTA, CDR2 FQGTGA. CDR3 length equals 15 residues. The V gene lost 0 bases and the J gene lost 0 bases, with 9 bases spanning the gap. CDR3 sequence: CASSLTASPSYEQYF. As DNA, the CDR3 is TGTGCCAGCAGCTTAACCGCGTCACCCTCCTACGAGCAGTACTTC.

This clone occurred once. The chain employs TRBV2 and TRBJ2-1, with 7 bases lining up with TRBD1. The germline V gene encodes CDR1 SNHLY and CDR2 FYNNEI. V shed 6 bases and J 8 bases; nucleotides not matched to a gene: 10. This CDR3 contains 14 residues. The CDR3 reads CASREQGIIDEQFF. CDR3 DNA: TGTGCCAGCAGGGAACAGGGGATAATCGATGAGCAGTTCTTC.

This clone was seen just once. The chain has TRBV7-2 and TRBJ1-1; D possibly corresponds to TRBD1 (6 bases). Trimming removed 5 bases from V and 11 bases from J, with 18 bases in between. In germline, CDR1 is SGHTA, CDR2 FQGNSA. The CDR3 runs to 13 residues. For the CDR3, the DNA is TGTGCCAGCAGCCTACAGGGCAGGGCTAACGCTTTCTTT. It yields the protein CASSLQGRANAFF.

The CDR3 DNA reads as TGTGCCAGCAGCGCCCGAACTAGCGGGACTACAGATACGCAGTATTTT. Amino acids: CASSARTSGTTDTQYF. J is TRBJ2-3 and V is TRBV9; 10 positions match TRBD2. V lost 3 bases to trimming and J lost 3 bases; unmatched junction nucleotides: 7. This CDR3 comprises 16 residues. Per germline, CDR1 SGDLS and CDR2 YYNGEE.

The chain combines TRBV29-1 with TRBJ2-1, with a tentative D call TRBD2 (6 bases). Germline V gene sequence: CDR1 SQVTM, CDR2 ANQGSEA. This CDR3 is built from 12 residues. The V gene lost 7 bases and the J gene lost 3 bases, with 10 bases spanning the gap. CDR3 region: CSAGDGYNEQFF. Written as DNA, the CDR3 is TGCAGCGCGGGGGACGGCTACAATGAGCAGTTCTTC.

In this sample, this clone turned up once. The chain recombines TRBV27 with TRBJ1-5; tentatively, D is TRBD1 (5 bases). The V end was cut by 0 bases, the J end by 14 bases, with 17 bases between. The CDR3 is made up of 14 amino acids. CDR1 and CDR2 from the germline V gene are MNHEY and SMNVEV (reference sequence). The CDR3 DNA reads TGTGCCAGCAGTTTATCCGGTCGAGGCGGGGGAGAGCATTTT. It encodes CASSLSGRGGGEHF.

This CDR3 is CASSLRGYEQYF. The DNA for the CDR3 is TGTGCCAGCAGCTTGCGAGGCTACGAGCAGTACTTC. The gene calls are TRBV5-6 and TRBJ2-7; D remains ambiguous. The CDR3 consists of 12 residues. CDR1 is SGHDT, CDR2 YYEEEE, per germline. V was cut by 1 base and J by 3 bases, with 5 bases left in between.

This clone was seen a handful of times. V and J are TRBV29-1 and TRBJ1-2, with D tentatively TRBD1 (6 bases). Between the trimmed V and J ends, which lost 5 bases and 6 bases, there was a span of 19 bases. The CDR3 is made up of 14 amino acids. Germline V gene sequence: CDR1 SQVTM, CDR2 ANQGSEA. CDR3 residues: CSVTRGQKRDGYTF. Written as DNA, the CDR3 is TGCAGCGTTACCCGAGGACAGAAGAGAGATGGCTACACCTTC.

The rearrangement joins TRBV5-1 to TRBJ2-1; tentative D call: TRBD2 (6 bases). Between the trimmed V and J ends, which lost 0 bases and 12 bases, there was a span of 16 bases. Germline V lookup: CDR1 SGHRS, CDR2 YFSETQ. The CDR3 has 14 residues. The CDR3 sequence is CASSLDVVLEGQFF. Written as DNA, the CDR3 is TGCGCCAGCAGCTTGGACGTTGTACTGGAGGGGCAGTTCTTC.

The rearrangement uses TRBV6-6 and TRBJ1-2; no definite D call. This CDR3 has 14 residues. The germline V gene has CDR1 MNHNY and CDR2 SVGAGI (reference sequence). Trimming stripped 2 bases from V and 8 bases from J, with 15 bases between. This CDR3 reads CASSYESRGSGYTF. DNA of the CDR3: TGTGCCAGCAGTTACGAGAGTCGGGGTTCCGGCTACACCTTC.

The count of this clone is one. The rearrangement joins TRBV4-3 to TRBJ2-3; maybe TRBD2 (6 bases). CDR1 is LGHNA and CDR2 is YSLEER in the germline V gene. V dropped 3 bases and J dropped 5 bases, with 21 bases sitting between them. The CDR3 length is 17 residues. CDR3 protein: CASSHDNPGSGRDTQYF. For the CDR3, the DNA is TGCGCCAGCAGCCACGACAACCCGGGTAGCGGTAGAGATACGCAGTATTTT.

The chain carries TRBV6-1 and TRBJ2-3, with TRBD1 matching 10 bases. The CDR3 covers 15 residues. The germline gives CDR1 MNHNS, CDR2 SASEGT. Germline trimming cut 1 base from V and 4 bases from J; bases unmatched to any gene: 2. The CDR3 loop is CASSEGDRGADTQYF. CDR3 bases: TGTGCCAGCAGTGAAGGGGACAGGGGAGCAGATACGCAGTATTTT.